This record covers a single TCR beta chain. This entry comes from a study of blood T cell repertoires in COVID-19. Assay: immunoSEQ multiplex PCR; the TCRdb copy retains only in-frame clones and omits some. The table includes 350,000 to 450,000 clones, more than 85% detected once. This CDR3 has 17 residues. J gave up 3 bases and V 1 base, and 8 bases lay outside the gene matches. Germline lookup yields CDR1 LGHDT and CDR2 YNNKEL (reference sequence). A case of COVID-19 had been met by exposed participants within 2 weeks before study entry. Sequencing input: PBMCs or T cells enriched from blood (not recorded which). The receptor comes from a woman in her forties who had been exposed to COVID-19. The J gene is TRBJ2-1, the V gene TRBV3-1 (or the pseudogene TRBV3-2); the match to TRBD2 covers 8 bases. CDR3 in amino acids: CASSQGVGSGNYNEQFF. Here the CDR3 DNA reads TGTGCCAGCAGCCAAGGGGTGGGTAGCGGGAACTACAATGAGCAGTTCTTC.